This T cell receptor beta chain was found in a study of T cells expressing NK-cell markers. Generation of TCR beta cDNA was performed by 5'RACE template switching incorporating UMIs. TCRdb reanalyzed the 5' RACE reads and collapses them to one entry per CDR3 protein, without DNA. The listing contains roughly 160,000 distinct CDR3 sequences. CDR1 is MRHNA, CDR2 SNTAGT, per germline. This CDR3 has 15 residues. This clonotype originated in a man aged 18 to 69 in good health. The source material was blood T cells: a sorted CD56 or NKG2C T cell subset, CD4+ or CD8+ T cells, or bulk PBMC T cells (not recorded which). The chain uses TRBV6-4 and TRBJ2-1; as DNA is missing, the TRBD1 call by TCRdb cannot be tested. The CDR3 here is CASSDQVGQGSEQFF.